The table lists the clone carrying this TCR beta chain with a few counts. The target antigen is unknown. The time point: patch test 3, about 24 weeks after DPC sensitization. Treatment of the sample: therapeutic diphenylcyclopropenone sensitization with weekly scalp DPC. V dropped 1 base and J dropped 4; count of bases not matched to a gene: 5. CDR1 and CDR2 (germline): SGHRS, YFSETQ. The CDR3 is made up of 15 amino acids. This sample stems from a study of human T cells and chemical hapten exposure. Study-level findings and limits: No shift was seen in TCRs above 1 in 1000 frequency with DPC sensitization.

TCRdb reprocessed the RACE reads via MiXCR and lists one record per CDR3 protein. This sample carries over 55,000 distinct CDR3 sequences, around 10% of them seen once, and the ten largest clones take 1.4%. This chain connects TRBV5-1 to TRBJ2-5; 9 nucleotides agree with TRBD1. The TCR comes from a woman aged 50 to 60 with alopecia areata. Some clones in this sample may be carry-over from other donors' samples. The sequencing here drew on whole blood, taken in connection with sensitization to the hapten diphenylcyclopropenone (DPC). Written as DNA, the CDR3 is TGCGCCAGCAGCTTGTTCGGGGACAGGGCAGAGACCCAGTACTTC. It encodes CASSLFGDRAETQYF.